What follows describes a single T cell receptor beta chain. Its antigen specificity is not known. Per-base quality was not reported, and no clone a single base away is much larger than it. This entry belongs to a study of blood T cell repertoires in COVID-19 (dated by TCRdb to 2020 to 2021). In terms of the full investigation: Samples from collaborators originated in the United States, Italy and Spain and spanned both the acute and convalescent phases of COVID-19. The material from the prospective study consisted of cDNA or gDNA derived from T cells, B-cell-depleted T cells, or PBMCs. The dataset comprised deeply sampled blood TCRbeta repertoires from subjects exposed to, actively infected with, or recovered from COVID-19. The repertoires were released in a freely available public database meant as a resource for research on the immune response to SARS-CoV-2. Samples were obtained from the ongoing ImmuneRACE study (first 160 participants) and from 1,000 to 1,500 subjects provided by 6 global collaborators. Nearly every sample came with metadata listing a de-identified subject ID, COVID-19 status, age in years and sex. Where available, HLA class I and class II types were obtained from metadata supplied by the sample provider rather than from assay-based typing. The paper as a whole reports these results and caveats: How much clinical and demographic metadata was included differed by source and by participant, and the metadata was provided uncurated.

TCRbeta CDR3 regions were amplified from genomic DNA using the immunoSEQ Assay, a bias-controlled multiplex PCR. The original pipeline was this. The number of nucleated cells in each sample was estimated by amplification of reference gene primers within the assay. Sequence reads were collapsed and filtered to measure the absolute abundance of every unique TCRbeta CDR3 rearrangement. For each sample, productive Simpson clonality was calculated as the square root of Simpson's diversity index over productive rearrangements. This is the immuneACCESS table as TCRdb keeps it, with only in-frame sequences that have V and J called. A part of the clones is gone; compared with another copy, unresolved V genes explain less than half, and the rest is unexplained. Clone size and V and J calls were adopted from that table, with D and trimming inferred from the DNA. This sample lists around 250,000 clones; around 82% were detected once. The ten largest clones take up around 6% of the sample.

V was cut back by 1 base and J by 3 bases, leaving a gap of 10 bases between them. From the germline V gene, CDR1 is SGHRS and CDR2 is YFSETQ. From cysteine to phenylalanine, the CDR3 is 14 amino acids long. The CDR3 DNA has 42 bases and is translated from base 1. Collaborating institutions collected whole blood in K2EDTA tubes following their own protocols. For TCRbeta analysis, collaborators shipped samples in one of three forms: frozen whole blood, isolated PBMCs, or DNA extracted from either of those sample types. This receptor was identified in an older man with acute or convalescent COVID-19. The sequencing sample was made of peripheral blood. The sequence is built from TRBV5-1 and TRBJ1-1, with a tentative D gene TRBD1 over 5 matching bases. The DNA sequence is given as TGCGCCAGCAGCTTGAGGGGCACTTACACTGAAGCTTTCTTT. Its translation is CASSLRGTYTEAFF.